The 19 T cell receptor beta chains in this list originate from one sample, sequenced in a study of Ad26.COV2.S vaccination and SARS-CoV-2 variants. Indicated treatment: roughly 20 received Ad26.COV2.S at low or high dose, single or two shots; five or six received placebo; per-sample allocation not given. The investigators took samples on day 63 after the first vaccine or placebo injection. Measured with immunoSEQ multiplex PCR; TCRdb has only the in-frame clones, and not every one. Of about half a million clones in the sample, about nine tenths are singletons; the top ten hold 1.5% to 2%. The sample was peripheral blood, taken in a trial of Ad26.COV2.S vaccine versus placebo. The receptors shown here come from a person between 18 and 60 years old who received the Ad26.COV2.S COVID-19 vaccine or a placebo.

The rearrangement uses TRBV6-5 and TRBJ2-7, with TRBD1 matching 9 bases. Trimming cost V 6 bases and J 3 bases; bases outside gene matches: 0. The germline gives CDR1 MNHEY, CDR2 SVGAGI. The CDR3 covers 12 residues. The DNA of the CDR3 is TGTGCCAGCAGGGGACAGGGCTACGAGCAGTACTTC. This translates into CASRGQGYEQYF.

The chain recombines TRBV28 with TRBJ1-2; the D is unclear. Germline CDR1 MDHEN, CDR2 SYDVKM. CDR3 length: 14 residues. V was shortened by 4 bases and J by 2 bases, with 11 bases between the two germline ends. In DNA form, the CDR3 reads TGTGCCAGCAGTTGGGCAGGCGGAAACTATGGCTACACCTTC. As protein: CASSWAGGNYGYTF.

The chain is built from TRBV2 and TRBJ2-7; TRBD2 matches 10 bases. The junction had 5 bases not matched to a gene; V was cut back by 4 bases and J by 5 bases. The CDR3 has 14 residues. Per germline, CDR1 SNHLY and CDR2 FYNNEI. In DNA, the CDR3 is TGTGCCAGCAGTGGACTAGCGGGTTACCACGAGCAGTACTTC. The encoded protein is CASSGLAGYHEQYF.

V usage is TRBV7-2 and J usage is TRBJ2-2; 10 positions agree with TRBD2. The CDR3 spans 15 residues. Trimming at V came to 4 bases and at J to 7 bases, leaving 6 bases not matched to a gene. The germline V gene encodes CDR1 SGHTA and CDR2 FQGNSA. The CDR3 DNA sequence: TGTGCCAGCAGCTCCATTAGCGGGGGGTTCGGGGAGCTGTTTTTT. Translating gives CASSSISGGFGELFF.

This chain connects TRBV4-1 to TRBJ2-3, with 9 bases fitting TRBD1. Germline-derived CDR1 and CDR2 are MGHRA and YSYEKL. CDR3 size: 15 residues. With 2 bases clipped from V and 5 bases from J, the junction kept 5 bases outside the gene matches. The CDR3 nucleotides are TGCGCCAGCAGCCAAAAACAGGGGGCCGGAGATACGCAGTATTTT. Its protein is CASSQKQGAGDTQYF.

This clone is a singleton in its sample. The chain has TRBV4-1 and TRBJ1-5; no reliable D call. Deletions cut 3 bases from V and 4 bases from J, with 16 bases between. The germline CDR1 and CDR2 sequences are MGHRA and YSYEKL. CDR3 size: 16 residues. The chain's CDR3 is CASSHGGQAFNQPQHF. Here the CDR3 DNA reads TGCGCCAGCAGCCACGGAGGGCAGGCTTTTAATCAGCCCCAGCATTTT.

The chain links TRBV6-1 to TRBJ2-7, with D perhaps TRBD1 (6 bases). Germline assignment: CDR1 MNHNS and CDR2 SASEGT. The germline V and J ends were trimmed by 3 bases and 3 bases, with 15 bases remaining between them. CDR3 length: 15 amino acids. The CDR3 is CASSERTERHYEQYF. CDR3 sequence (DNA): TGTGCCAGCAGTGAGCGGACAGAAAGACACTACGAGCAGTACTTC.

The genes are TRBV30 and TRBJ1-1; a possible D gene is TRBD1 (6 bases). Per germline, CDR1 GTSNPN and CDR2 SVGIG (reference sequence). There are 13 residues in the CDR3. V shed 2 bases and J shed 6 bases, with 13 bases lying between them. CDR3 sequence: CAWSQGLTAEAFF. As DNA, the CDR3 is TGTGCCTGGAGTCAGGGGCTAACGGCTGAAGCTTTCTTT.

The chain combines TRBV23-1 with TRBJ2-5, with TRBD1 matching over 7 bases. TRBV23-1 has ORF status, its function being uncertain. The CDR3 length is 13 residues. J was trimmed by 5 bases and V by 7 bases; bases with no gene match: 7. The DNA for the CDR3 is TGCGCCAGCACCCGGACAGGTTGGGAGACCCAGTACTTC. Translated: CASTRTGWETQYF.

This chain links TRBV18 with TRBJ2-3; TRBD2 aligns across 12 bases. Germline CDR1 is KGHSH and CDR2 is LQKENI. The CDR3 is 16 residues long. V trimming: 6 bases; J trimming: 2 bases; junction bases outside the gene matches: 6. The CDR3 coding sequence is TGTGCCAGCTCCAACGGACTAGCGGGGTCCACAGATACGCAGTATTTT. Amino acids: CASSNGLAGSTDTQYF.

The chain recombines TRBV5-8 with TRBJ2-6; D not certain. The CDR3 length is 17 residues. Germline CDR1 and CDR2: SGHTS and YDEGEE. Trimming cost V 1 base and J 2 bases, with 13 bases left between them. CDR3 in amino acids: CASSLTEYSAGANVLTF. The CDR3 DNA sequence: TGTGCCAGCAGCTTGACTGAATACTCAGCTGGGGCCAACGTCCTGACTTTC.

This chain links TRBV10-2 with TRBJ2-7, with TRBD2 matching 8 bases. The V and J ends lost 3 bases and 6 bases, in that order; junction bases with no gene match: 13. CDR3 length: 16 amino acids. Germline lookup yields CDR1 WSHSY and CDR2 SAAADI. The CDR3 DNA sequence: TGCGCCAGCAGTGAATTGGGACTAGTCCCCCTCGGCGAGCAGTACTTC. This codes for CASSELGLVPLGEQYF.

The gene calls are TRBV6-2 or TRBV6-3 and TRBJ2-1; D remains unclear. Per germline, CDR1 MNHEY and CDR2 SVGEGT. Between the trimmed V and J ends, which lost 2 bases and 14 bases, there was a span of 10 bases. CDR3 length equals 11 residues. CDR3 nucleotide sequence: TGTGCCAGCAGTTACGGGGTAGCTAAGTTCTTC. Translated: CASSYGVAKFF.

The chain joins TRBV14 to TRBJ2-1; D remains unclear. The ends were cut back, 1 base at V and 9 bases at J, with 13 bases in the middle. The CDR3 contains 14 residues. Germline V gene lookup returns CDR1 SGHDN and CDR2 FVKESK. DNA for the CDR3: TGTGCCAGCAGCCAAGCTCCGGGTTTTGGTGAGCAGTTCTTC. As protein: CASSQAPGFGEQFF.

The rearrangement joins TRBV7-9 to TRBJ1-1, with 7 bases lining up with TRBD1. Losses at the gene ends were 4 bases for V and 4 bases for J; bases not matched to a gene: 6. Germline V gene sequence: CDR1 SEHNR, CDR2 FQNEAQ (reference sequence). This CDR3 contains 14 residues. CDR3 region: CASSSGQFGTEAFF. The CDR3 nucleotides read TGTGCCAGCAGCTCGGGACAGTTCGGCACTGAAGCTTTCTTT. Together with reference TRBV7-9 and TRBJ1-1, the CDR3 gives the full variable domain: DTGVSQNPRHKITKRGQNVTFRCDPISEHNRLYWYRQTLGQGPEFLTYFQNEAQLEKSRLLSDRFSAERPKGSFSTLEIQRTEQGDSAMYLCASSSGQFGTEAFFGQGTRLTVV.

Here the CDR3 DNA reads TGTGCCAGCAGCCTAGAGGGCTCTGGAAACACCATATATTTT. This sequence encodes CASSLEGSGNTIYF. V gene TRBV4-2 combines with J gene TRBJ1-3; no firm D call. Germline CDR1 and CDR2: LGHNA and YNFKEQ. With 4 bases removed from V and 0 bases from J, the gap between germline ends came to 7 bases. CDR3 length: 14 residues.

A few counts support this clone. The rearrangement links TRBV5-6 to TRBJ2-7, with TRBD1 as a possible D gene (6 bases). Germline assignment: CDR1 SGHDT and CDR2 YYEEEE. V lost 3 bases, J lost 5 bases, and 12 bases lay in between. CDR3 length: 13 residues. For the CDR3, the DNA is TGTGCCAGCAGCTCGACTCCAGGGGACGAGCAGTACTTC. Translated, it gives CASSSTPGDEQYF.

This chain uses TRBV7-6 with TRBJ2-7, with 10 bases that match TRBD2. The trim removed 5 bases at V and 3 bases at J, leaving 7 bases unmatched. This CDR3 is built from 15 residues. Germline V gene data show CDR1 as SGHVS and CDR2 as FNYEAQ. CDR3 loop: CASSELAGGNYEQYF. CDR3 DNA sequence: TGTGCCAGCAGCGAGTTAGCGGGAGGTAACTACGAGCAGTACTTC.

The V and J genes are TRBV6-6 and TRBJ2-7; the match to TRBD1 covers 8 bases. The V segment lost 4 bases and the J segment 5 bases; nucleotides outside the gene matches: 7. Germline values: CDR1 MNHNY, CDR2 SVGAGI (reference sequence). The CDR3 is 14 residues long. The CDR3: CASSLDRASHEQYF. For the CDR3, the DNA is TGTGCCAGCAGTTTGGACAGGGCATCCCACGAGCAGTACTTC.